This T cell receptor beta chain was captured by sequencing in a study of cytomegalovirus exposure and HLA in healthy donors. Study-level background: Earlier sequencing of some 190 million T cells yielded under 120 million unique TCR beta sequences.

PCR used 60 Vbeta primers and 13 Jbeta primers. Data came from immunoSEQ multiplex PCR; TCRdb stores just in-frame clones and leaves some out. The data contain about 83,000 clones, 65% to 75% of them seen just once; the ten biggest clones take up 3.5% to 5%. As concerns this clone: No antigen is known for it.

This CDR3 is built from 14 residues. Study observations and caveats: Further analysis, carried out later, found HLA-associated TCR beta chains more clonally expanded than equally common other chains. Productive rates of about 87% or about 30% were seen for most TCR beta V segments in an earlier analysis. With later analysis, a missense DCLRE1C variant became linked to TCR beta V- and J-gene trimming.

The sequence came from a man in his 60s in good health and CMV-seronegative. The sample taken for sequencing was PBMCs. The chain is built from TRBV21-1 and TRBJ2-7; no DNA check was done on the table's D call, TRBD2. TRBV21-1 is a listed pseudogene. Here the CDR3 reads CASSPERGRHEQYF. The DNA of the CDR3 is TGTGCCAGCAGCCCCGAACGGGGTAGGCACGAGCAGTACTTC.